This passage covers 6 T cell receptor beta chains from one sample sequenced in a study of OX40 agonist ivuxolimab in advanced cancers. The assay was immunoSEQ multiplex PCR, and TCRdb's table has in-frame clones only and misses some. The sample carries about 26,000 clones, roughly four fifths recorded once. Source: CD4+ or CD8+ T cells sorted from blood, taken in a trial of the OX40 agonist ivuxolimab. The receptor source for this set is an adult with an advanced solid tumor such as melanoma, head and neck, liver or kidney cancer.

The V call is TRBV7-9, the J call TRBJ1-1; no clear D gene. Trimming stripped 5 bases from V and 3 bases from J, with 10 bases between. CDR3 length equals 13 residues. Germline V gene sequence: CDR1 SEHNR, CDR2 FQNEAQ (reference sequence). DNA for the CDR3: TGTGCCAGCAGCCCCGTGGGGTACACTGAAGCTTTCTTT. Its translation: CASSPVGYTEAFF.

This chain connects TRBV2 to TRBJ1-2; 7 bases map to TRBD1. J lost 0 bases, V lost 6 bases, and 7 bases had no gene match. This CDR3 comprises 15 residues. The germline CDR1 and CDR2 sequences are SNHLY and FYNNEI. CDR3 sequence: CASRGRDRANYGYTF. The CDR3 DNA reads as TGTGCCAGCAGGGGTCGGGACAGAGCTAACTATGGCTACACCTTC.

V and J are TRBV13 and TRBJ2-3; 9 nucleotides agree with TRBD1. V lost 8 bases to trimming and J lost 2 bases; unmatched junction nucleotides: 8. The CDR3 loop spans 15 amino acids. Germline assignment: CDR1 PRHDT and CDR2 FYEKMQ (reference sequence). The DNA for the CDR3 is TGTGCCAGCGAGGGGACAGGGTGGGTCACAGATACGCAGTATTTT. Its translation: CASEGTGWVTDTQYF.

This sequence joins TRBV5-1 and TRBJ2-3, with TRBD1 as a possible D gene (6 bases). Germline lookup yields CDR1 SGHRS and CDR2 YFSETQ. The CDR3 extends over 14 amino acids. V lost 4 bases and J 0 bases, leaving 9 bases between the germline ends. The CDR3 loop is CASSQQGSTDTQYF. For the CDR3, the DNA is TGCGCCAGCAGCCAGCAGGGGAGCACAGATACGCAGTATTTT. Together with reference TRBV5-1 and TRBJ2-3, the CDR3 gives the full variable domain: KAGVTQTPRYLIKTRGQQVTLSCSPISGHRSVSWYQQTPGQGLQFLFEYFSETQRNKGNFPGRFSGRQFSNSRSEMNVSTLELGDSALYLCASSQQGSTDTQYFGPGTRLTVL.

CDR3 amino acids: CASSYGHVTYEQYF. The CDR3 region has the DNA TGCGCCAGCAGCTATGGACACGTAACCTACGAGCAGTACTTC. The chain links TRBV5-1 to TRBJ2-7; D perhaps matches TRBD1 (5 bases). Germline CDR1 and CDR2: SGHRS and YFSETQ. The CDR3 is made up of 14 amino acids. V lost 3 bases, J lost 2 bases, and 12 bases lay in between.

The chain is built from TRBV5-1 and TRBJ1-1; D may be TRBD1 (5 bases). CDR1 is SGHRS and CDR2 is YFSETQ in the germline V gene. The CDR3 is made up of 12 amino acids. V was trimmed by 0 bases and J by 6 bases, leaving 6 bases between them. As DNA, the CDR3 is TGCGCCAGCAGCTTGGGGACATCTGAAGCTTTCTTT. Translated, it gives CASSLGTSEAFF.